The rows below give T cell receptor beta chains drawn from one sample of a study of naive and memory T cell subsets. MiXCR, applied by TCRdb to the 5' RACE reads, yields one record per CDR3 protein. The sample includes approximately 30,000 distinct CDR3 sequences, 16% seen only once; the top ten take around 2.5%. These receptors were obtained from a female donor in good health. CDR3s include the opening cysteine and the closing phenylalanine or tryptophan. D genes are given only for firm matches. Not every row has a clone size; where given, it reads once, few, many or a size class.

CDR3 length	D gene	V gene	J gene	clone size	CDR3 DNA	CDR3 protein
14	.	TRBV12-3/TRBV12-4	TRBJ1-3	.	TGTGCCAGCAGTGAACAGGGTACTGGAAACACCATATATTTT	CASSEQGTGNTIYF
14	.	TRBV7-9	TRBJ2-5	many	TGTGCCAGCAGCGCGGGACTCAGCCAAGAGACCCAGTACTTC	CASSAGLSQETQYF
15	.	TRBV7-3	TRBJ1-1	many	TGTGCCAGCAGCCTGGACGGCGAACCGAACACTGAAGCTTTCTTT	CASSLDGEPNTEAFF
12	.	TRBV6-5	TRBJ2-1	many	TGTGCCAGCAGTTACGGCGGGAATGAGCAGTTCTTC	CASSYGGNEQFF
13	.	TRBV12-3/TRBV12-4	TRBJ2-7	.	TGTGCCAGCAGTTTGGCCACTACCTACGAGCAGTACTTC	CASSLATTYEQYF
13	.	TRBV5-1	TRBJ2-1	.	TGCGCCAGCATTGTCGACGGGGGCAATGAGCAGTTCTTC	CASIVDGGNEQFF
13	TRBD2	TRBV6-5	TRBJ2-3	.	TGTGCCAGCCAAGCGGGGCCAACAGATACGCAGTATTTT	CASQAGPTDTQYF
15	.	TRBV20-1	TRBJ1-1	.	TGCAGTGCGGGCCCCGACAGTCGTTGGAACACTGAAGCTTTCTTT	CSAGPDSRWNTEAFF
14	TRBD2	TRBV12-3/TRBV12-4	TRBJ2-7	.	TGTGCCAGCAGGCTCGCGGGGGGCCGGGGAGAGCAGTACTTC	CASRLAGGRGEQYF
16	.	TRBV12-3/TRBV12-4	TRBJ2-1	.	TGTGCCAGCAGCTCGGGGGTCAAATCTATCTACAATGAGCAGTTCTTC	CASSSGVKSIYNEQFF
14	.	TRBV29-1	TRBJ1-1	many	TGCAGCGTTGAGTTTGGGTTTTCGGTCACTGAAGCTTTCTTT	CSVEFGFSVTEAFF
13	.	TRBV12-3/TRBV12-4	TRBJ1-6	.	.	CASSSSNNSPLHF
12	.	TRBV12-3/TRBV12-4	TRBJ2-5	many	TGTGCCAGCAGTTTGACGGTGGAGACCCAGTACTTC	CASSLTVETQYF
15	TRBD2	TRBV6-4	TRBJ2-5	.	TGTGCCAGCAGTGACAAAGCGGGGGGGCAAGAGACCCAGTACTTC	CASSDKAGGQETQYF
12	.	TRBV6-5	TRBJ2-7	many	TGTGCCAGCAACAGGGGGGGGAGCGAGCAGTACTTC	CASNRGGSEQYF
15	.	TRBV7-2	TRBJ2-1	many	TGTGCCAGCAGCGAACCGGGACTTACCTACAATGAGCAGTTCTTC	CASSEPGLTYNEQFF
14	.	TRBV4-1	TRBJ2-7	.	TGCGCCAGCAGCCTACAGATACTCTCCTACGAGCAGTACTTC	CASSLQILSYEQYF
16	TRBD1	TRBV10-3	TRBJ2-7	.	TGTGCCATCAGTGAGCCCACCGGGACAGGGCGCTACGAGCAGTACTTC	CAISEPTGTGRYEQYF
16	TRBD2	TRBV6-5	TRBJ2-3	few	TGTGCCAGCAGTTTGGGACTAGCGGGGGGGACAGATACGCAGTATTTT	CASSLGLAGGTDTQYF
11	.	TRBV29-1	TRBJ1-2	many	TGCAGCGTTGAAGGTCTTTATGGCTACACCTTC	CSVEGLYGYTF
16	TRBD2	TRBV6-2/TRBV6-3	TRBJ2-7	.	TGTGCCAGCAGTTACCCCCCGGGACTAGCGACCTACGAGCAGTACTTC	CASSYPPGLATYEQYF
13	.	TRBV7-9	TRBJ2-7	.	TGTGCCAGCAGCTTAGCCGGACTACGCGGGCAGTACTTC	CASSLAGLRGQYF
14	.	TRBV9	TRBJ1-1	few	TGTGCCAGCAGCGTGGGAGGAGAGAACACTGAAGCTTTCTTT	CASSVGGENTEAFF
11	.	TRBV28	TRBJ1-5	.	TGTGCCAGCAGCCCAAAAGACACCCAGCATTTT	CASSPKDTQHF
17	TRBD1	TRBV6-5	TRBJ1-6	many	TGTGCCAGCACCACTACAGGGGGCTCCCGTTATAATTCACCCCTCCACTTT	CASTTTGGSRYNSPLHF
15	TRBD1	TRBV18	TRBJ1-2	many	TGTGCCAGCTCACCGGGACAGGGTTTTGGATATGGCTACACCTTC	CASSPGQGFGYGYTF
15	TRBD2	TRBV25-1	TRBJ2-2	.	TGTGCCAGCAGAGATCTAGCGGGGGGCCCCGGGGAGCTGTTTTTT	CASRDLAGGPGELFF
15	TRBD1	TRBV12-3/TRBV12-4	TRBJ2-1	many	TGTGCCAGCAGTTGGACAGGGGGCAAAGGCAATGAGCAGTTCTTC	CASSWTGGKGNEQFF
15	TRBD1	TRBV6-5	TRBJ2-2	medium-sized	TGTGCCAGCAGACCGGGACAGGGTCTGTCCGGGGAGCTGTTTTTT	CASRPGQGLSGELFF
14	.	TRBV12-3/TRBV12-4	TRBJ2-1	few	TGTGCCAGCAGTCCACCCGGGCCCTTCAATGAGCAGTTCTTC	CASSPPGPFNEQFF
16	TRBD1	TRBV6-1	TRBJ2-1	many	TGTGCCAGCAGAAAAGTCCGGGACAGAGCCTACAATGAGCAGTTCTTC	CASRKVRDRAYNEQFF
18	.	TRBV7-9	TRBJ1-1	many	TGTGCCAGCAGCTCACCCCTAGGCGGACTACAGGGGAACACTGAAGCTTTCTTT	CASSSPLGGLQGNTEAFF
15	.	TRBV10-3	TRBJ2-3	.	TGTGCCATCAGTGAGTCGAGCAGGGACCCAGATACGCAGTATTTT	CAISESSRDPDTQYF
14	TRBD1	TRBV29-1	TRBJ2-1	medium-sized	TGCAGCGTTGGGGTCAGGGGGTCGGTGGATGAGCAGTTCTTC	CSVGVRGSVDEQFF
15	TRBD1	TRBV29-1	TRBJ1-4	.	TGCAGCGTTGGGGATCCGACAGGGACTAATGAAAAACTGTTTTTT	CSVGDPTGTNEKLFF
14	TRBD1	TRBV6-5	TRBJ2-5	many	TGTGCCAGCAGGAAGACAGGGGGTAGGCAGACCCAGTACTTC	CASRKTGGRQTQYF
17	TRBD2	TRBV18	TRBJ2-2	many	TGTGCCAGCTCACCAGCTCGAGCGGGGTCGAACACCGGGGAGCTGTTTTTT	CASSPARAGSNTGELFF
11	.	TRBV14	TRBJ2-1	.	TGTGCCAGCAGCCTAGGGACCTTGGCGTTCTTC	CASSLGTLAFF
15	.	TRBV7-2	TRBJ1-6	many	TGTGCCAGCAGCTTAGGGAGCCAGGCGAATTCACCCCTCCACTTT	CASSLGSQANSPLHF
15	.	TRBV6-5	TRBJ2-3	many	TGTGCCAGCAGCCTAGGACCTTTGGGCACAGATACGCAGTATTTT	CASSLGPLGTDTQYF
13	TRBD2	TRBV27	TRBJ2-7	medium-sized	TGTGCCAGCAGTTCACTAGCGGGCTACGAGCAGTACTTC	CASSSLAGYEQYF
14	.	TRBV11-2	TRBJ2-7	.	TGTGCCACTTCCCTTTCATCGGACTCCTACGAGCAGTACTTC	CATSLSSDSYEQYF
15	.	TRBV3-1	TRBJ2-2	few	TGTGCCAGCAGTGGCCGGATCATGGCCACCGGGGAGCTGTTTTTT	CASSGRIMATGELFF
13	.	TRBV10-3	TRBJ1-2	many	TGTGCCATCAGTGATAACATTAACTATGGCTACACCTTC	CAISDNINYGYTF
13	.	TRBV29-1	TRBJ2-1	.	TGCAGCGTTCCGGATCCCGGGGACAATGAGCAGTTCTTC	CSVPDPGDNEQFF
14	.	TRBV20-1	TRBJ2-2	.	TGCAGTGCCCGGGCAGGGGTGAACACCGGGGAGCTGTTTTTT	CSARAGVNTGELFF
12	.	TRBV12-3/TRBV12-4	TRBJ2-2	.	TGTGCCAGCGGACAGAACACCGGGGAGCTGTTTTTT	CASGQNTGELFF
16	TRBD1	TRBV11-2	TRBJ2-3	medium-sized	TGTGCCAGCAGCGGAATGACAGGGATTAGCACAGATACGCAGTATTTT	CASSGMTGISTDTQYF
15	TRBD1	TRBV18	TRBJ2-7	many	TGTGCCAGCTCACCACCGGGACAGGGGATCTACGAGCAGTACTTC	CASSPPGQGIYEQYF
14	TRBD1	TRBV12-3/TRBV12-4	TRBJ2-5	many	TGTGCCAGCAGTTTTCAACAGGGGGCAGTGACCCAGTACTTC	CASSFQQGAVTQYF
14	.	TRBV20-1	TRBJ1-2	many	TGCAGTGCTACTAAAGGCCCCTGGGACTATGGCTACACCTTC	CSATKGPWDYGYTF